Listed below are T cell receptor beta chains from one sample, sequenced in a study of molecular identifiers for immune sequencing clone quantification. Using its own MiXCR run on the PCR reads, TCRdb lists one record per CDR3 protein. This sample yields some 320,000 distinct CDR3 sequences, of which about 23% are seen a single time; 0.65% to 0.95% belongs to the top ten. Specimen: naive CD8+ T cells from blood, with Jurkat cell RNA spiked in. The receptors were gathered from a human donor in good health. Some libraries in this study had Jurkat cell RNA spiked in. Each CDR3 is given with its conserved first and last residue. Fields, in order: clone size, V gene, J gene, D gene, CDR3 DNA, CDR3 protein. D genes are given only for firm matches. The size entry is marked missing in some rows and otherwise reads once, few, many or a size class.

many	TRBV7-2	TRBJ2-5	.	TGTGCCAGCAGCCCCTTAGCGGCGGGCGGGGAGACCCAGTACTTC	CASSPLAAGGETQYF
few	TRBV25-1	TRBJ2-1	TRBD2	TGTGCCAGCAGTCTAGCGGAAGGAGGTAATGAGCAGTTCTTC	CASSLAEGGNEQFF
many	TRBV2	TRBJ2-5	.	TGTGCCAGCGGGGGAGAGTACCAAGAGACCCAGTACTTC	CASGGEYQETQYF
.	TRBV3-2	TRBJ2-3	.	TGTGCCAGCAGCCAAGGAGGGTCTAGCGTAAGAACTAGCACAGATACGCAGTATTTT	CASSQGGSSVRTSTDTQYF
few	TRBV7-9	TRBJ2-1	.	TGTGCCAGCAGCGGGACCACCGGGCCCTCCCCTTACAATGAGCAGTTCTTC	CASSGTTGPSPYNEQFF
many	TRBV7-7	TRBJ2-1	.	TGTGCCAGCAGCCTAGGGACCCCCTCCTACAATGAGCAGTTCTTC	CASSLGTPSYNEQFF
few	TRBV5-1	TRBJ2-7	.	TGCGCCAGCAGCTTAGGGTCCAACAGGTTATCCTACGAGCAGTACTTC	CASSLGSNRLSYEQYF
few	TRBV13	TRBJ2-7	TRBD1	TGTGCCAGCAGCTCATGGGGACAGGGCACCTACGAGCAGTACTTC	CASSSWGQGTYEQYF
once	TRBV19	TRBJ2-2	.	TGTGCCAGTAGTATCAGGGGGGGGAACACCGGGGAGCTGTTTTTT	CASSIRGGNTGELFF
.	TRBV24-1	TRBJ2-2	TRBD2	TGTGCCACCAGTGATCCCACGGATCCTAGCGGGAGTCGAACCGGGGAGCTGTTTTTT	CATSDPTDPSGSRTGELFF
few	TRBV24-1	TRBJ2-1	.	TGTGCCACCTCTCAACCCAATTGGTCGGGACCTTACAATGAGCAGTTCTTC	CATSQPNWSGPYNEQFF
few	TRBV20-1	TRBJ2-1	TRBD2	TGCAGTGCTTTCGAGACTAGCGGACGTTACAATGAGCAGTTCTTC	CSAFETSGRYNEQFF
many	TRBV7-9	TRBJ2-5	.	TGTGCCAGCAGCTTAGCGGGGAGCCAGACGGGGGAGACCCAGTACTTC	CASSLAGSQTGETQYF
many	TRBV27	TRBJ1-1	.	TGTGCCAGCAGTCGAGGGCCCGATGAAGCTTTCTTT	CASSRGPDEAFF